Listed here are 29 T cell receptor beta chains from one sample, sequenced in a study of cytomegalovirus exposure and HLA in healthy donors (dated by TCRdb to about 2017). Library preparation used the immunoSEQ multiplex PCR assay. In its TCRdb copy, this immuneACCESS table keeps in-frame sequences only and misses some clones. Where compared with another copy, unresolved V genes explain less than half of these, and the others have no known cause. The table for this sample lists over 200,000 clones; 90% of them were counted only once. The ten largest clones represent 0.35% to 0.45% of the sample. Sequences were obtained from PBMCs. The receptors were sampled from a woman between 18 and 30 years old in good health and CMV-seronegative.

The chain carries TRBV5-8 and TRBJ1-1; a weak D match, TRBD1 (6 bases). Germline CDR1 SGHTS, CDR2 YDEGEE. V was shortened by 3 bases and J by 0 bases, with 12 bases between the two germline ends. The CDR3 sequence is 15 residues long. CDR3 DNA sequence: TGTGCCAGCAGCTGGGGGCGGGGGCTGAACACTGAAGCTTTCTTT. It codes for CASSWGRGLNTEAFF.

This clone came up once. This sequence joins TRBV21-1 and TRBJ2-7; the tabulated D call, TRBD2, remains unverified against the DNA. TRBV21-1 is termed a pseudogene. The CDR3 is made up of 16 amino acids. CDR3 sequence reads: CASSKVLQTWFYEQYV. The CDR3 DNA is TGTGCCAGCAGCAAAGTCCTTCAGACTTGGTTCTACGAGCAGTACGTC.

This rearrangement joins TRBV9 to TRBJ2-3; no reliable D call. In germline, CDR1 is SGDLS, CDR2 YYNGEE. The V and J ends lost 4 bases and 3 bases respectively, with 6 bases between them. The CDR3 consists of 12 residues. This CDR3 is CASSQLTDTQYF. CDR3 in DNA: TGTGCCAGCAGCCAACTTACAGATACGCAGTATTTT.

The CDR3 here is CASSPQGNPTEAFF. The DNA of the CDR3 is TGTGCCAGCAGCCCTCAGGGAAATCCCACTGAAGCTTTCTTT. This sequence joins TRBV28 and TRBJ1-1, with D possibly TRBD1 on 5 matching bases. The CDR3 spans 14 residues. V was shortened by 6 bases and J by 4 bases, with 15 bases between the two germline ends. Germline CDR1 is MDHEN and CDR2 is SYDVKM.

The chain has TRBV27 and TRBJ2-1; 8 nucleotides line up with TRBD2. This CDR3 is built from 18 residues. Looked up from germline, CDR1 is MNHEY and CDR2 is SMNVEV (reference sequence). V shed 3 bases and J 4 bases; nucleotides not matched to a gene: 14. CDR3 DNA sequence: TGTGCCAGCAGTTTTGATCTCTTCGGGGGGGCCGGGTACAATGAGCAGTTCTTC. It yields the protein CASSFDLFGGAGYNEQFF.

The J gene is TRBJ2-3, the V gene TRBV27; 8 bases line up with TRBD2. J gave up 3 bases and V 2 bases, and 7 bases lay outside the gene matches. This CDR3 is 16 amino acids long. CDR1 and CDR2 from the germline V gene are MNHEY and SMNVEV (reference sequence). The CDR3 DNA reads TGTGCCAGCAGTTTAGTGATGGCGGGGGGAACAGATACGCAGTATTTT. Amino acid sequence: CASSLVMAGGTDTQYF.

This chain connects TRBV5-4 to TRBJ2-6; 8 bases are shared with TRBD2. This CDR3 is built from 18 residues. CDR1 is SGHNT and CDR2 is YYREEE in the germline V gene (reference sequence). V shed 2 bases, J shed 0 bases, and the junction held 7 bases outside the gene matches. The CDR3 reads CASSFGGGLTSGANVLTF. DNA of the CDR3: TGTGCCAGCAGCTTTGGCGGGGGGCTCACCTCTGGGGCCAACGTCCTGACTTTC.

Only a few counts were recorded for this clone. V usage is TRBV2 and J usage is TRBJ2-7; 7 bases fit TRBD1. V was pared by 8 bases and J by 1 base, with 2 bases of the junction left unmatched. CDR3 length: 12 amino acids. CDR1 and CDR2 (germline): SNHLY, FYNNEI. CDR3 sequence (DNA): TGTGCCAGCTACAGGGGTTCCTACGAGCAGTACTTC. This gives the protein CASYRGSYEQYF.

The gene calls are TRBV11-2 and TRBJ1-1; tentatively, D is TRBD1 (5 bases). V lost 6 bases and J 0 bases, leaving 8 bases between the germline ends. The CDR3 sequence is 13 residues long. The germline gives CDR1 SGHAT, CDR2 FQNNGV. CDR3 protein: CASREQVNTEAFF. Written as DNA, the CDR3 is TGTGCCAGCAGAGAACAGGTGAACACTGAAGCTTTCTTT. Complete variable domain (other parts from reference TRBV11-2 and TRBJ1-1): EAGVAQSPRYKIIEKRQSVAFWCNPISGHATLYWYQQILGQGPKLLIQFQNNGVVDDSQLPKDRFSAERLKGVDSTLKIQPAKLEDSAVYLCASREQVNTEAFFGQGTRLTVV.

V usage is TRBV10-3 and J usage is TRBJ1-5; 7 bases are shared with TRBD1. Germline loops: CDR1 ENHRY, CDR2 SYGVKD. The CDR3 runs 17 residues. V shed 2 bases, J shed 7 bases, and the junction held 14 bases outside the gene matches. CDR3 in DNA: TGTGCCATCAGTGAGCCCACATCTGACAGGGTGAGGCAGCCCCAGCATTTT. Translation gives CAISEPTSDRVRQPQHF.

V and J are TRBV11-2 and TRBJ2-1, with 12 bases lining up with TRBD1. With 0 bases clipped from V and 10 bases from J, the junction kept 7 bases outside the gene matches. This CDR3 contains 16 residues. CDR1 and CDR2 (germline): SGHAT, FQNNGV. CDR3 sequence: CASSLDLGTGGGEQFF. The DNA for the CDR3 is TGTGCCAGCAGCTTAGATCTAGGGACAGGGGGCGGGGAGCAGTTCTTC.

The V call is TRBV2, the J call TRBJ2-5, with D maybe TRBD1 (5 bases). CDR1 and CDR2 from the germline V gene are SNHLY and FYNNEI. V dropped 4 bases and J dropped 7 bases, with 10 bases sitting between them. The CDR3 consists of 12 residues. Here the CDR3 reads CASSGPTGTQYF. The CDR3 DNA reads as TGTGCCAGCAGTGGACCCACAGGGACCCAGTACTTC.

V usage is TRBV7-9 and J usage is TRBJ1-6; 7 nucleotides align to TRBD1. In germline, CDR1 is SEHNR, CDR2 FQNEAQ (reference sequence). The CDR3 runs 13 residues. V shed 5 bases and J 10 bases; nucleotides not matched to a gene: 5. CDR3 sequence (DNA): TGTGCCAGCAGCCCAGACAGGGCCTCACCCCTCCACTTT. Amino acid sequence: CASSPDRASPLHF. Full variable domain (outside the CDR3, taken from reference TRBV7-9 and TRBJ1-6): DTGVSQNPRHKITKRGQNVTFRCDPISEHNRLYWYRQTLGQGPEFLTYFQNEAQLEKSRLLSDRFSAERPKGSFSTLEIQRTEQGDSAMYLCASSPDRASPLHFGNGTRLTVT.

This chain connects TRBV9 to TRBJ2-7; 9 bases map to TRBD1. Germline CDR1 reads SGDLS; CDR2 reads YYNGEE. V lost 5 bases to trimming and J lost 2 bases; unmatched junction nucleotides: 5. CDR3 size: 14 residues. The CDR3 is CASSQGQGPYEQYF. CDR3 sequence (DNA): TGTGCCAGCAGTCAGGGACAGGGCCCCTACGAGCAGTACTTC.

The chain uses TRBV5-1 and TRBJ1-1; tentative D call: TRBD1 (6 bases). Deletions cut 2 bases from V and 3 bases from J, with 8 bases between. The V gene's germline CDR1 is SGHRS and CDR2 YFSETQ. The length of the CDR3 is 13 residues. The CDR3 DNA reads TGCGCCAGCAGCTTCCCAGGGGACACTGAAGCTTTCTTT. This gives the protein CASSFPGDTEAFF.

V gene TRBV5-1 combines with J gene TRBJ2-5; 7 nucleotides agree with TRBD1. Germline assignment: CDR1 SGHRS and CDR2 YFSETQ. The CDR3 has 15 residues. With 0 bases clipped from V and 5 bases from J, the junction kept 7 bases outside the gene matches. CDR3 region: CASSLVPGRGETQYF. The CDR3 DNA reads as TGCGCCAGCAGCTTGGTCCCAGGCAGGGGGGAGACCCAGTACTTC.

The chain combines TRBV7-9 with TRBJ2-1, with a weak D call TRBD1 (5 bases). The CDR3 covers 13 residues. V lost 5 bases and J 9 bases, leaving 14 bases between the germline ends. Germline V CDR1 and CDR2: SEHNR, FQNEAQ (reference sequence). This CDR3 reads CASSEQGDGEQFF. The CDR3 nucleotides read TGTGCCAGCAGCGAACAAGGGGATGGTGAGCAGTTCTTC. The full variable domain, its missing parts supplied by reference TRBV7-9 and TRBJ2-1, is DTGVSQNPRHKITKRGQNVTFRCDPISEHNRLYWYRQTLGQGPEFLTYFQNEAQLEKSRLLSDRFSAERPKGSFSTLEIQRTEQGDSAMYLCASSEQGDGEQFFGPGTRLTVL.

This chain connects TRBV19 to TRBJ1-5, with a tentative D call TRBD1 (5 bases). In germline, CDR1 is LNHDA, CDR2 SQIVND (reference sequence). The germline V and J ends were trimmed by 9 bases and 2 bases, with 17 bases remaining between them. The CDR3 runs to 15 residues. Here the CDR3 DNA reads TGTGCCAGCCGACCATTAGACAGCGGCAATCAGCCCCAGCATTTT. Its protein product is CASRPLDSGNQPQHF.

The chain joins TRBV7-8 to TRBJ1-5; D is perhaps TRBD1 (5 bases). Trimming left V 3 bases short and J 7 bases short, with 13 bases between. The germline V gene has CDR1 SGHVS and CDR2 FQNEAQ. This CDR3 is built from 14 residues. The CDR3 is CASSFRRGDQPQHF. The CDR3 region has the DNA TGTGCCAGCAGCTTTAGACGGGGGGACCAGCCCCAGCATTTT.

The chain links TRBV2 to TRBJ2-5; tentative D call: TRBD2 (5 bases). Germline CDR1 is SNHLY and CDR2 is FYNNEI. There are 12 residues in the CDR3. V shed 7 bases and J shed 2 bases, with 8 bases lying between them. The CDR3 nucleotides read TGTGCCAGCACGGGGAATCAAGAGACCCAGTACTTC. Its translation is CASTGNQETQYF.

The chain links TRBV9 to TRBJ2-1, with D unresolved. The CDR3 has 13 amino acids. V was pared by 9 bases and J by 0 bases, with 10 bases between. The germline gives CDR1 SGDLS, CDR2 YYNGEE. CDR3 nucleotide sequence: TGTGCCACCCGACCTAGCTCCTACAATGAGCAGTTCTTC. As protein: CATRPSSYNEQFF.

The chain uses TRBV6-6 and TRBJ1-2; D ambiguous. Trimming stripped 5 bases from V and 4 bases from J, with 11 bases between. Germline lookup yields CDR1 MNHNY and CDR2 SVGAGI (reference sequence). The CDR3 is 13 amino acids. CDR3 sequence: CASSSGRPYGYTF. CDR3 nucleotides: TGTGCCAGCAGTAGTGGCAGGCCCTATGGCTACACCTTC.

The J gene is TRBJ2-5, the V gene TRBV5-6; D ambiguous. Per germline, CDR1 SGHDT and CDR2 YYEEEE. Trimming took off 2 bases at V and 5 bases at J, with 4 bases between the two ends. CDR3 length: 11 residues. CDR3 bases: TGTGCCAGCAGCTTTGGCGAGACCCAGTACTTC. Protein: CASSFGETQYF.

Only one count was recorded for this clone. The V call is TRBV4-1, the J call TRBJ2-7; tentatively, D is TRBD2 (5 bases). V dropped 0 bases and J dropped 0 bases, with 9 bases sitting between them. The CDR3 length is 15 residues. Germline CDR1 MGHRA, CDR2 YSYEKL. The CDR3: CASSQDRGSSYEQYV. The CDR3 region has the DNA TGCGCCAGCAGCCAAGATCGGGGAAGCTCCTACGAGCAGTACGTC.

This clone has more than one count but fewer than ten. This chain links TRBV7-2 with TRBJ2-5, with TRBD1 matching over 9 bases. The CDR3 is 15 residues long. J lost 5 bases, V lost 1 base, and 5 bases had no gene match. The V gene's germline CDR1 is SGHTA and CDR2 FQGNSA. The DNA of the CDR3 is TGTGCCAGCAGCTTAGTGGGACAGGGTCAGGAGACCCAGTACTTC. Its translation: CASSLVGQGQETQYF. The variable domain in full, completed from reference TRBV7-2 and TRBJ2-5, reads GAGVSQSPSNKVTEKGKDVELRCDPISGHTALYWYRQSLGQGLEFLIYFQGNSAPDKSGLPSDRFSAERTGGSVSTLTIQRTQQEDSAVYLCASSLVGQGQETQYFGPGTRLLVL.

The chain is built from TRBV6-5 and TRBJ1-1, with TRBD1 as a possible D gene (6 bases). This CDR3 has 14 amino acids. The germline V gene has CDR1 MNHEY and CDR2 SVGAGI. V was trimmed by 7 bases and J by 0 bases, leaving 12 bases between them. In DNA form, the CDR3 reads TGTGCCAGCATGAAGACAGGATTGAACACTGAAGCTTTCTTT. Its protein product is CASMKTGLNTEAFF.

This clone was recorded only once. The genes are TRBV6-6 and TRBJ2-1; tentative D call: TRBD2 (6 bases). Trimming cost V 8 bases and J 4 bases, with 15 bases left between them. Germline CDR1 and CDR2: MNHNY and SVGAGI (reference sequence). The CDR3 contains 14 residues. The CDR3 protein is CASSKTGDYNEQFF. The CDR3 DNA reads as TGTGCCAGCTCAAAAACGGGGGATTACAATGAGCAGTTCTTC.

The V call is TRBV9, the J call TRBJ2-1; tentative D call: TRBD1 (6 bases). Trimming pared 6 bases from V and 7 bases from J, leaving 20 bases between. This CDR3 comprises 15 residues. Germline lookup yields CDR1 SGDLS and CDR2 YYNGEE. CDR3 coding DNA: TGTGCCAGCATACCCCTGTGCCAGGGGCGTAATGAGCAGTTCTTC. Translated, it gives CASIPLCQGRNEQFF.

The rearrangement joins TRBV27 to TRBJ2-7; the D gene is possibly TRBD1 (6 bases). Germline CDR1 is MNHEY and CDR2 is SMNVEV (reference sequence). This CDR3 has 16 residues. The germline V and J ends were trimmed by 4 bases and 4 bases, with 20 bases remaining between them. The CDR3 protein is CASSSTHREKAYEQYF. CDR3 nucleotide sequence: TGTGCCAGCAGTTCCACCCACAGGGAGAAGGCGTACGAGCAGTACTTC.